The following is a T cell receptor beta chain sequence with its context. Its target is not known. V was pared by 2 bases and J by 2 bases, with 7 bases of the junction left unmatched. This CDR3 has 16 residues. The data were obtained in a study of T-cell memory formation after mild COVID-19. Study at large: Clusters of TCRs were largely donor specific.

Study outcomes and limitations: Those CD4+ clones that contracted were mainly in CM and EM (CD8+ ones in EMRA). Day 15 to 85 contracting clones showed balanced CD4/CD8; later expanders leaned CD4+.

TCRdb ran MiXCR on the 5' RACE reads and lists one entry per CDR3 protein. The data show about 440,000 distinct CDR3 sequences, 20% seen once. Sequencing input: PBMCs or a T cell subset sorted from them (not recorded which). The receptor was derived from an adult woman who had mild COVID-19 (a few samples of this study predate the infection). Cell type and time point are not known. The chain links TRBV12-3 or TRBV12-4 to TRBJ2-3, with 7 positions matching TRBD2. The CDR3 DNA is TGTGCCAGCAGTTTACGGGTAGCGGGCCTCACAGATACGCAGTATTTT. Translated: CASSLRVAGLTDTQYF.